This paragraph covers one TCR beta chain sequence. Its antigen is unidentified. The study sequenced cultured CD4+ T cell DNA using the Oncomine TCR Beta short-read assay. The template was genomic DNA from cultured CD4+ T cells. TCRdb passed the PCR reads through MiXCR, listing each CDR3 protein once. The table shows around 10,000 distinct CDR3 sequences, with under 40% occurring only once. CDR3 length equals 18 residues. Trimming at V came to 8 bases and at J to 6 bases, leaving 25 bases not matched to a gene. Germline CDR1 reads MNHGY; CDR2 reads SAAAGT. Treatment given: approximately nine-day PBMC culture with coronavirus spike peptide pools or control peptides (ViraFEST assay). Researchers collected the unexposed donor's CD4+ T cells before the COVID-19 pandemic (2011-2018). ViraFEST grew antigen-specific T cells using peptide pools, then sequenced TCRs. Upon completion of 10 days of culture, CD4+ T cells were isolated via negative selection.

These data belong to a study of vaccination and CD4 T cells after COVID-19. For the study at large: Six males and four females, two of them Hispanic, were enrolled as convalescents. Participants got two doses of BNT162b2 or mRNA-1273 vaccine.

This chain connects TRBV6-8 to TRBJ2-7; 7 bases agree with TRBD1. The specimen was CD4+ T cells from blood, cultured in vitro. This sequence was found in a human donor in good health. CDR3 sequence reads: CASGRNRGRGGLGGEQYF. The DNA for the CDR3 is TGTGCCAGCGGACGGAACAGGGGCCGTGGTGGTCTAGGGGGCGAGCAGTACTTC.